The 26 T cell receptor beta chains below were found in one sample sequenced in a study of blood T cell repertoires in COVID-19. Profiled with immunoSEQ multiplex PCR; TCRdb holds only in-frame clones, not every one. Here the sample spans some 150,000 clones, around 83% being singletons. Sequencing used peripheral blood. Every receptor here comes from a woman aged 80 or over in a cohort sampled during active or convalescent COVID-19.

The chain joins TRBV10-3 to TRBJ2-7; TRBD2 matches at 12 bases. Germline CDR1 ENHRY, CDR2 SYGVKD. V was clipped by 0 bases and J by 4 bases; unmatched bases: 7. The CDR3 totals 17 residues. The DNA for the CDR3 is TGTGCCATCAGTGAGTCGGGATGGACTAGCGGGGTTTACGAGCAGTACGTC. Encoded protein: CAISESGWTSGVYEQYV.

The rearrangement joins TRBV5-4 to TRBJ2-3; 10 bases are a match to TRBD1. The CDR3 spans 17 residues. Germline values: CDR1 SGHNT, CDR2 YYREEE (reference sequence). The V gene end was trimmed by 5 bases and the J gene end by 0 bases; junction bases not matched to a gene: 9. CDR3 amino acids: CASSRTGGPLSTDTQYF. The CDR3 bases are TGTGCCAGCAGTCGGACAGGGGGTCCCCTGAGCACAGATACGCAGTATTTT. Full variable domain (missing parts from reference TRBV5-4 and TRBJ2-3): ETGVTQSPTHLIKTRGQQVTLRCSSQSGHNTVSWYQQALGQGPQFIFQYYREEENGRGNFPPRFSGLQFPNYSSELNVNALELDDSALYLCASSRTGGPLSTDTQYFGPGTRLTVL.

The chain couples TRBV9 to TRBJ1-4, with 8 bases matching TRBD1. Trimming cost V 2 bases and J 6 bases; bases outside gene matches: 6. CDR1 and CDR2 (germline): SGDLS, YYNGEE. The CDR3 is 15 residues long. The CDR3, as DNA: TGTGCCAGCAGCGTTGGGACAGGTAGAGATGAAAAACTGTTTTTT. Its translation: CASSVGTGRDEKLFF.

The chain is built from TRBV7-2 and TRBJ1-3; D not certain. Trimming took off 2 bases at V and 0 bases at J, with 11 bases between the two ends. There are 16 residues in the CDR3. The germline gives CDR1 SGHTA, CDR2 FQGNSA. CDR3 sequence (DNA): TGTGCCAGCAGCTTAACCGGACTCACCTCTGGAAACACCATATATTTT. The encoded protein is CASSLTGLTSGNTIYF.

The chain couples TRBV7-2 to TRBJ2-1, with D possibly being TRBD2 (7 bases). From germline, CDR1 is SGHTA and CDR2 FQGNSA. This CDR3 has 13 amino acids. Between the trimmed V and J ends, which lost 2 bases and 10 bases, there was a span of 12 bases. CDR3 loop: CASSLIRGGEQFF. The CDR3 DNA follows: TGTGCCAGCAGCTTAATAAGGGGGGGAGAGCAGTTCTTC.

This clone came up once. This rearrangement joins TRBV5-4 to TRBJ2-6; D is undetermined. In germline, CDR1 is SGHNT, CDR2 YYREEE (reference sequence). The CDR3 is 16 residues long. Trimming took off 3 bases at V and 0 bases at J, with 10 bases between the two ends. The CDR3 DNA is TGTGCCAGCAGCTCTCTGGCGGTCTCTGGGGCCAACGTCCTGACTTTC. Its translation is CASSSLAVSGANVLTF.

V usage is TRBV11-2 and J usage is TRBJ2-2; D perhaps matches TRBD1 (6 bases). CDR3 length: 16 residues. Per germline, CDR1 SGHAT and CDR2 FQNNGV. Trimming stripped 6 bases from V and 0 bases from J, with 14 bases between. CDR3 bases: TGTGCCAGCAGTACTGGACAGCCCGCGAACACCGGGGAGCTGTTTTTT. Translated: CASSTGQPANTGELFF.

The DNA of the CDR3 is TGTGCCAGCAGTTTTGGACAGGCGACCCTGAACACTGAAGCTTTCTTT. This encodes CASSFGQATLNTEAFF. The chain couples TRBV27 to TRBJ1-1, with 7 nucleotides matching TRBD1. V lost 3 bases to trimming and J lost 0 bases; unmatched junction nucleotides: 7. The CDR3 has 16 amino acids. Germline V gives CDR1 MNHEY, CDR2 SMNVEV (reference sequence).

This clone was seen once. This chain joins TRBV28 and TRBJ1-2, with D possibly matching TRBD1 (5 bases). CDR3 length: 14 amino acids. Germline V gives CDR1 MDHEN, CDR2 SYDVKM. The V end lost 6 bases, the J end lost 4 bases, and 15 bases lay between the germline ends. CDR3 sequence reads: CASSPVGGSYGYTF. DNA for the CDR3: TGTGCCAGCAGCCCGGTCGGGGGATCCTATGGCTACACCTTC.

This sequence joins TRBV5-1 and TRBJ2-2; TRBD1 agrees at 7 bases. The CDR3 has 14 residues. V lost 4 bases, J lost 6 bases, and 6 bases stayed unmatched. The germline gives CDR1 SGHRS, CDR2 YFSETQ. The CDR3 region is CASSGVGGAGELFF. The CDR3 nucleotides are TGCGCCAGCAGCGGGGTAGGGGGCGCCGGGGAGCTGTTTTTT. Supplemented by reference TRBV5-1 and TRBJ2-2, the full variable domain reads KAGVTQTPRYLIKTRGQQVTLSCSPISGHRSVSWYQQTPGQGLQFLFEYFSETQRNKGNFPGRFSGRQFSNSRSEMNVSTLELGDSALYLCASSGVGGAGELFFGEGSRLTVL.

The chain combines TRBV5-4 with TRBJ2-5, with D possibly being TRBD2 (6 bases). V was trimmed by 4 bases and J by 4 bases, leaving 14 bases between them. CDR1 and CDR2 (germline): SGHNT, YYREEE (reference sequence). The CDR3 has 14 amino acids. The CDR3: CASSPGGGGETQYF. The CDR3 region has the DNA TGTGCCAGCAGCCCTGGTGGGGGAGGAGAGACCCAGTACTTC.

DNA for the CDR3: TGCGCCAGCAGCTTTACAGGGCTTCCCAACTATGGCTACACCTTC. The encoded protein is CASSFTGLPNYGYTF. The chain links TRBV5-1 to TRBJ1-2; tentatively, D is TRBD1 (6 bases). V lost 2 bases and J lost 2, with 13 bases in between. CDR1 SGHRS and CDR2 YFSETQ come from the germline V gene. This CDR3 has 15 amino acids.

The CDR3 coding sequence is TGTGCCATCAGTGATCTCCGGACAGGGCTGGGCACTGAAGCTTTCTTT. The encoded protein is CAISDLRTGLGTEAFF. V usage is TRBV10-3 and J usage is TRBJ1-1; 8 bases agree with TRBD1. In germline, CDR1 is ENHRY, CDR2 SYGVKD. CDR3 length: 16 residues. V lost 3 bases to trimming and J lost 4 bases; unmatched junction nucleotides: 10.

The chain links TRBV3-1 (or the pseudogene TRBV3-2) to TRBJ1-5; D unclear. V lost 4 bases, J lost 5 bases, and 12 bases lay in between. Germline V lookup: CDR1 LGHDT, CDR2 YNNKEL (reference sequence). The CDR3 is made up of 14 amino acids. CDR3 nucleotide sequence: TGTGCCAGCAGCCTAGCACATATAGATCAGCCCCAGCATTTT. Translation: CASSLAHIDQPQHF.

The V call is TRBV28, the J call TRBJ1-6, with 8 bases lining up with TRBD1. The germline CDR1 and CDR2 sequences are MDHEN and SYDVKM. CDR3 size: 16 residues. Trimming removed 2 bases from V and 3 bases from J; junction bases left unmatched: 3. The CDR3 reads CASSLGTGHYNSPLHF. CDR3 DNA: TGTGCCAGCAGTTTAGGGACAGGCCACTATAATTCACCCCTCCACTTT. Looking up the rest from reference TRBV28 and TRBJ1-6 gives the full variable domain: DVKVTQSSRYLVKRTGEKVFLECVQDMDHENMFWYRQDPGLGLRLIYFSYDVKMKEKGDIPEGYSVSREKKERFSLILESASTNQTSMYLCASSLGTGHYNSPLHFGNGTRLTVT.

This sequence joins TRBV3-1 (or the pseudogene TRBV3-2) and TRBJ2-2; the match to TRBD2 covers 14 bases. CDR3 length: 16 amino acids. V gave up 6 bases and J gave up 6 bases; unmatched junction bases: 6. The germline V gene encodes CDR1 LGHDT and CDR2 YNNKEL (reference sequence). The CDR3 DNA sequence: TGTGCCAGCAGAGGCGGACTAGCGGGGGGTTCCGGGGAGCTGTTTTTT. This codes for CASRGGLAGGSGELFF.

CDR3 amino acids: CATMRDSLNYGYTF. As DNA, the CDR3 is TGTGCCACCATGCGGGACAGCCTGAACTATGGCTACACCTTC. The J gene is TRBJ1-2, the V gene TRBV6-5; the match to TRBD1 covers 7 bases. The trim removed 10 bases at V and 2 bases at J, leaving 10 bases unmatched. The CDR3 runs to 14 residues. Germline CDR1 and CDR2: MNHEY and SVGAGI.

This clone was seen once. This sequence joins TRBV4-3 and TRBJ2-1; 13 bases fit TRBD2. The CDR3 totals 17 residues. Germline lookup yields CDR1 LGHNA and CDR2 YSLEER. The junction had 7 bases not matched to a gene; V was cut back by 1 base and J by 7 bases. The CDR3 sequence is CASSQAFRTSGGNEQFF. As DNA, the CDR3 is TGCGCCAGCAGCCAAGCCTTTCGGACTAGCGGGGGTAATGAGCAGTTCTTC.

The V and J genes are TRBV9 and TRBJ2-5, with D possibly being TRBD2 (6 bases). The CDR3 totals 17 residues. V was trimmed by 4 bases and J by 2 bases, leaving 21 bases between them. Germline CDR1 SGDLS, CDR2 YYNGEE. The CDR3 bases are TGTGCCAGCAGCCTCCGGAGGGGTTTAGCGGCTCAAGAGACCCAGTACTTC. This codes for CASSLRRGLAAQETQYF.

The chain carries TRBV27 and TRBJ1-2, with 9 bases identical to TRBD1. The CDR3 totals 17 residues. The ends lost 6 bases at V and 0 bases at J; junction bases unmatched: 11. The germline gives CDR1 MNHEY, CDR2 SMNVEV (reference sequence). The CDR3: CASRQGTGIYTNYGYTF. DNA for the CDR3: TGTGCCAGCAGACAGGGGACAGGGATATACACTAACTATGGCTACACCTTC.

Comment on this clone: The sample contains more than one DNA sequence encoding this CDR3. The chain carries TRBV5-6 and TRBJ1-2; D perhaps matches TRBD1 (5 bases). Germline V gene sequence: CDR1 SGHDT, CDR2 YYEEEE. Trimming shortened V by 0 bases and J by 5 bases, and 17 bases separated the two germline ends. CDR3 length equals 16 residues. In DNA, the CDR3 is TGTGCCAGCAGCTTGGCCCCCAGGGTAGCCCTATATGGCTACACCTTC. This codes for CASSLAPRVALYGYTF.

The chain links TRBV28 to TRBJ2-7; 9 bases are a match to TRBD1. Germline V gene data show CDR1 as MDHEN and CDR2 as SYDVKM. The CDR3 runs 15 residues. V lost 7 bases and J lost 6; bases outside the gene matches: 13. CDR3 sequence: CASKAAGQGSGEQYV. DNA for the CDR3: TGTGCCAGCAAAGCCGCTGGACAGGGGTCCGGCGAGCAGTACGTC.

The chain employs TRBV19 and TRBJ2-5; tentatively, D is TRBD2 (6 bases). The V and J ends lost 3 bases and 0 bases respectively, with 14 bases between them. This CDR3 has 16 residues. From germline, CDR1 is LNHDA and CDR2 SQIVND (reference sequence). CDR3 in amino acids: CASSMSSGVHQETQYF. The CDR3, as DNA: TGTGCCAGTAGTATGTCCTCGGGGGTCCACCAAGAGACCCAGTACTTC.

V usage is TRBV29-1 and J usage is TRBJ1-1; 7 bases line up with TRBD1. The ends lost 2 bases at V and 5 bases at J; junction bases unmatched: 5. The CDR3 runs 13 residues. Germline V gene data show CDR1 as SQVTM and CDR2 as ANQGSEA. CDR3 residues: CSVERGHLTEAFF. The CDR3 DNA reads TGCAGCGTTGAAAGGGGGCACCTTACTGAAGCTTTCTTT.

The chain links TRBV11-2 to TRBJ1-5; TRBD1 agrees at 8 bases. The CDR3 loop spans 18 amino acids. V dropped 5 bases and J dropped 4; count of bases not matched to a gene: 16. Germline V gene data show CDR1 as SGHAT and CDR2 as FQNNGV. CDR3 sequence reads: CASSRGLGQGVTNQPQHF. CDR3 bases: TGTGCCAGCAGCCGAGGTCTCGGACAGGGCGTGACGAATCAGCCCCAGCATTTT.

J is TRBJ2-2 and V is TRBV10-1; TRBD1 matches at 11 bases. The CDR3 is 14 amino acids. CDR1 and CDR2 (germline): WNHNN, SYGVQD (reference sequence). Trimming cost V 11 bases and J 5 bases; bases outside gene matches: 7. CDR3 nucleotide sequence: TGCGCCGACCGGGACAGGGGGAGGACCGGGGAGCTGTTTTTT. This codes for CADRDRGRTGELFF.